These 24 T cell receptor beta chains came from one sample sequenced in a study of OX40 agonist ivuxolimab in advanced cancers. Clones were sequenced by immunoSEQ multiplex PCR, and TCRdb holds only the in-frame ones, with some missing. The sample lists around 47,000 clones, 80% to 90% occurring once. Sequences were derived from CD4+ or CD8+ T cells sorted from blood, sampled in a trial of the OX40 agonist ivuxolimab. Every receptor here comes from an adult with an advanced solid tumor such as melanoma, head and neck, liver or kidney cancer.

The rearrangement uses TRBV30 and TRBJ1-1; TRBD1 might be the D (6 bases). V was clipped by 1 base and J by 5 bases, with 11 bases between them. The CDR3 spans 13 residues. The germline V gene has CDR1 GTSNPN and CDR2 SVGIG (reference sequence). DNA of the CDR3: TGTGCCTGGAGTGAGGGGGATGGGACTGAAGCTTTCTTT. It specifies CAWSEGDGTEAFF.

The chain employs TRBV4-3 and TRBJ1-4, with 7 bases identical to TRBD1. The germline CDR1 and CDR2 sequences are LGHNA and YSLEER. J gave up 0 bases and V 2 bases, and 3 bases lay outside the gene matches. The CDR3 has 16 residues. This CDR3 is CASSQRDRTTNEKLFF. The CDR3 DNA reads TGCGCCAGCAGCCAAAGGGACAGAACAACTAATGAAAAACTGTTTTTT.

The chain combines TRBV7-6 with TRBJ1-2; D unresolved. Looked up from germline, CDR1 is SGHVS and CDR2 is FNYEAQ. The ends were cut back, 5 bases at V and 6 bases at J, with 7 bases in the middle. This CDR3 contains 11 residues. The CDR3 DNA is TGTGCCAGCAGCCCTAGCGATGGCTACACCTTC. Translation: CASSPSDGYTF.

J is TRBJ1-2 and V is TRBV20-1; D not resolved. CDR1 is DFQATT, CDR2 SNEGSKA, per germline (reference sequence). The ends were cut back, 5 bases at V and 7 bases at J, with 11 bases in the middle. The CDR3 length is 11 residues. Here the CDR3 reads CSALTWAGYTF. In nucleotides, the CDR3 is TGCAGTGCTTTAACATGGGCTGGCTACACCTTC.

The chain links TRBV18 to TRBJ2-1; TRBD1 aligns across 7 bases. The V gene's germline CDR1 is KGHSH and CDR2 LQKENI. This CDR3 has 17 residues. Trimming removed 0 bases from V and 2 bases from J; junction bases left unmatched: 7. The CDR3 coding sequence is TGTGCCAGCTCACCACCGGTAACAGGGGTACCCTACAATGAGCAGTTCTTC. Encoded protein: CASSPPVTGVPYNEQFF.

J is TRBJ2-7 and V is TRBV5-4; 8 nucleotides match TRBD1. This CDR3 comprises 13 residues. Per germline, CDR1 SGHNT and CDR2 YYREEE (reference sequence). Trimming took 3 bases from V and 3 from J; bases not matched to a gene: 2. The DNA for the CDR3 is TGTGCCAGCAGCTCGGGGACAGGCTACGAGCAGTACTTC. Residues: CASSSGTGYEQYF.

The chain has TRBV6-1 and TRBJ1-1; D gene ambiguous. V lost 3 bases and J 2 bases, leaving 7 bases between the germline ends. The CDR3 consists of 13 residues. Germline CDR1 is MNHNS and CDR2 is SASEGT. The CDR3 protein is CASSDGSNTEAFF. The CDR3 DNA is TGTGCCAGCAGTGATGGGAGCAACACTGAAGCTTTCTTT.

The rearrangement uses TRBV4-3 and TRBJ2-5; 8 bases are a match to TRBD1. V lost 6 bases to trimming and J lost 3 bases; unmatched junction nucleotides: 9. The CDR3 has 15 amino acids. Germline V gene data show CDR1 as LGHNA and CDR2 as YSLEER. The CDR3 here is CASSRLLDREETQYF. The CDR3 DNA reads TGCGCCAGCAGTCGCTTATTGGACAGGGAAGAGACCCAGTACTTC.

This clone was seen a few times. V and J are TRBV5-1 and TRBJ2-7, with D perhaps TRBD1 (6 bases). Germline loops: CDR1 SGHRS, CDR2 YFSETQ. Deletions cut 5 bases from V and 2 bases from J, with 14 bases between. CDR3 length: 14 amino acids. The CDR3 loop reads CASSYRAFAYEQYF. The DNA for the CDR3 is TGCGCCAGCAGTTACAGGGCCTTCGCCTACGAGCAGTACTTC.

The chain joins TRBV6-5 to TRBJ2-7; 7 bases line up with TRBD1. The V gene end was trimmed by 2 bases and the J gene end by 2 bases; junction bases not matched to a gene: 6. The germline V gene encodes CDR1 MNHEY and CDR2 SVGAGI. The CDR3 extends over 15 amino acids. CDR3 residues: CASSYKGAKAYEQYF. Written as DNA, the CDR3 is TGTGCCAGCAGTTACAAGGGGGCCAAGGCCTACGAGCAGTACTTC.

The chain carries TRBV15 and TRBJ1-1, with 8 bases that match TRBD1. V lost 0 bases and J lost 6; bases outside the gene matches: 6. The germline V gene encodes CDR1 LNHNV and CDR2 YYDKDF (reference sequence). This CDR3 contains 15 residues. This CDR3 reads CATSRDRDRLPEAFF. The CDR3 DNA sequence: TGTGCCACCAGCAGAGATCGGGACAGGCTCCCTGAAGCTTTCTTT. Complete variable domain (other parts from reference TRBV15 and TRBJ1-1): DAMVIQNPRYQVTQFGKPVTLSCSQTLNHNVMYWYQQKSSQAPKLLFHYYDKDFNNEADTPDNFQSRRPNTSFCFLDIRSPGLGDTAMYLCATSRDRDRLPEAFFGQGTRLTVV.

V usage is TRBV19 and J usage is TRBJ2-7, with D unresolved. V gave up 3 bases and J gave up 6 bases, with 15 bases separating them. The CDR3 runs 14 residues. The germline V gene has CDR1 LNHDA and CDR2 SQIVND (reference sequence). CDR3 sequence: CASSIYYLGTEQYF. In DNA, the CDR3 is TGTGCCAGTAGTATCTACTACCTCGGCACCGAGCAGTACTTC.

This rearrangement joins TRBV30 to TRBJ2-1, with 7 bases matching TRBD2. There are 11 residues in the CDR3. The junction had 1 base not matched to a gene; V was cut back by 4 bases and J by 7 bases. Per germline, CDR1 GTSNPN and CDR2 SVGIG (reference sequence). This CDR3 is CAWTGGNEQFF. The CDR3 region has the DNA TGTGCCTGGACCGGGGGGAATGAGCAGTTCTTC.

In nucleotides, the CDR3 is TGCGCCAGCAGCCCATCCACCTCCTACGAGCAGTACTTC. As protein: CASSPSTSYEQYF. The chain combines TRBV4-1 with TRBJ2-7; no clear D gene. This CDR3 has 13 residues. Looked up from germline, CDR1 is MGHRA and CDR2 is YSYEKL. The V and J ends lost 4 bases and 0 bases respectively, with 7 bases between them.

V and J are TRBV30 and TRBJ2-7; the D gene is possibly TRBD1 (6 bases). The CDR3 loop spans 12 amino acids. Trimming took off 6 bases at V and 2 bases at J, with 11 bases between the two ends. Germline CDR1 reads GTSNPN; CDR2 reads SVGIG (reference sequence). CDR3 residues: CACGDNPYEQYF. CDR3 coding DNA: TGTGCCTGTGGGGACAACCCCTACGAGCAGTACTTC.

This clone has only one observation. V is TRBV13 and J is TRBJ2-7, with D possibly TRBD1 on 5 matching bases. This CDR3 is built from 14 residues. Germline lookup yields CDR1 PRHDT and CDR2 FYEKMQ (reference sequence). The V and J ends lost 3 bases and 2 bases respectively, with 11 bases between them. CDR3: CASSFQGRTYEQYF. DNA for the CDR3: TGTGCCAGCAGCTTCCAGGGTCGTACCTACGAGCAGTACTTC. Drawing the rest from reference TRBV13 and TRBJ2-7, the complete variable domain is AAGVIQSPRHLIKEKRETATLKCYPIPRHDTVYWYQQGPGQDPQFLISFYEKMQSDKGSIPDRFSAQQFSDYHSELNMSSLELGDSALYFCASSFQGRTYEQYFGPGTRLTVT.

V usage is TRBV19 and J usage is TRBJ2-7; D may be TRBD1 (5 bases). Trimming removed 10 bases at V and 1 base at J, with 14 bases between. CDR3 length equals 13 residues. The V gene's germline CDR1 is LNHDA and CDR2 SQIVND (reference sequence). The CDR3 loop reads CATTDRISYEQYF. The CDR3, as DNA: TGTGCCACGACCGACAGAATTTCCTACGAGCAGTACTTC. Full variable domain (outside the CDR3, taken from reference TRBV19 and TRBJ2-7): DGGITQSPKYLFRKEGQNVTLSCEQNLNHDAMYWYRQDPGQGLRLIYYSQIVNDFQKGDIAEGYSVSREKKESFPLTVTSAQKNPTAFYLCATTDRISYEQYFGPGTRLTVT.

This rearrangement joins TRBV12-5 to TRBJ2-7; tentatively, D is TRBD1 (6 bases). Trimming shortened V by 5 bases and J by 2 bases, and 13 bases separated the two germline ends. There are 14 residues in the CDR3. From germline, CDR1 is LGHNT and CDR2 FRNRAP. The CDR3 spells CASGPLTGPYEQYF. The CDR3 DNA reads as TGTGCTAGTGGTCCCCTGACAGGTCCCTACGAGCAGTACTTC.

The chain combines TRBV9 with TRBJ1-1; D is uncertain. V was shortened by 3 bases and J by 3 bases, with 12 bases between the two germline ends. Germline CDR1 SGDLS, CDR2 YYNGEE. The CDR3 has 14 amino acids. The CDR3 nucleotides read TGTGCCAGCAGCGCCGAGCATCGGGACACTGAAGCTTTCTTT. Translated, it gives CASSAEHRDTEAFF.

The chain uses TRBV2 and TRBJ2-5; no clear D gene. Germline CDR1 reads SNHLY; CDR2 reads FYNNEI. V dropped 1 base and J dropped 2 bases, with 14 bases sitting between them. The CDR3 is 16 amino acids. The CDR3 DNA reads as TGTGCCAGCAGTGAAGTGGGGATGGCCCCTCAAGAGACCCAGTACTTC. Translating gives CASSEVGMAPQETQYF. The variable domain in full, with the rest retrieved from reference TRBV2 and TRBJ2-5, is EPEVTQTPSHQVTQMGQEVILRCVPISNHLYFYWYRQILGQKVEFLVSFYNNEISEKSEIFDDQFSVERPDGSNFTLKIRSTKLEDSAMYFCASSEVGMAPQETQYFGPGTRLLVL.

This clone was observed a few times. The chain couples TRBV6-5 to TRBJ1-2; D might be TRBD1 (5 bases). Trimming left V 0 bases short and J 6 bases short, with 14 bases between. Germline V gene sequence: CDR1 MNHEY, CDR2 SVGAGI. The CDR3 extends over 15 amino acids. The CDR3 loop reads CASSYSTRDGNGYTF. DNA of the CDR3: TGTGCCAGCAGTTACTCCACCCGGGACGGCAATGGCTACACCTTC.

This clone was observed a few times. This chain uses TRBV4-1 with TRBJ1-2, with 8 bases fitting TRBD1. In germline, CDR1 is MGHRA, CDR2 YSYEKL. Germline trimming cut 4 bases from V and 6 bases from J; bases unmatched to any gene: 7. The CDR3 runs to 14 residues. The CDR3 is CASSPLSDRDGYTF. CDR3 bases: TGCGCCAGCAGCCCCCTATCGGACAGGGATGGCTACACCTTC.

V and J are TRBV5-1 and TRBJ2-5; TRBD2 aligns across 7 bases. V lost 4 bases, J lost 5 bases, and 11 bases stayed unmatched. The CDR3 consists of 15 residues. Germline-derived CDR1 and CDR2 are SGHRS and YFSETQ. The CDR3 DNA reads as TGCGCCAGCAGCCTACGGACCGCGGGGGTGGAGACCCAGTACTTC. It specifies CASSLRTAGVETQYF.

The rearrangement links TRBV5-6 to TRBJ2-7; unclear D gene. The V end lost 2 bases, the J end lost 5 bases, and 5 bases lay between the germline ends. The CDR3 is 11 amino acids. Germline CDR1 SGHDT, CDR2 YYEEEE. CDR3 DNA: TGTGCCAGCAGCTTTGGTCACGAGCAGTACTTC. This sequence encodes CASSFGHEQYF.